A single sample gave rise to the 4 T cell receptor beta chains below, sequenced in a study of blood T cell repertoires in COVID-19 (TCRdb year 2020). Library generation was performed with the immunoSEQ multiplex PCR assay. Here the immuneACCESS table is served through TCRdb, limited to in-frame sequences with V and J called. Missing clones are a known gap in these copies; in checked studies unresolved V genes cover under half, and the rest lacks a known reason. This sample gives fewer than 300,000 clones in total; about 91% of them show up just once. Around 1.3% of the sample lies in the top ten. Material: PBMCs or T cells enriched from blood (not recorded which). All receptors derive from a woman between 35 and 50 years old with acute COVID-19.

Written as DNA, the CDR3 is TGTGCCAGTAGTAGGGCGGGGCCCCTTAATGAAAAACTGTTTTTT. It yields the protein CASSRAGPLNEKLFF. The chain couples TRBV19 to TRBJ1-4; TRBD1 is a possible D gene (5 bases). The germline V gene has CDR1 LNHDA and CDR2 SQIVND (reference sequence). The CDR3 has 15 residues. The ends were cut back, 4 bases at V and 4 bases at J, with 13 bases in the middle.

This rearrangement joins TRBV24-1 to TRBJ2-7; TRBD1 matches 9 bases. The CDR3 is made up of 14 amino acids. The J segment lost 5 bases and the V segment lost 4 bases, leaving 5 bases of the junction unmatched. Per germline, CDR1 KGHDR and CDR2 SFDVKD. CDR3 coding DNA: TGTGCCACCAGTGACACCGGGACAGGGCACGAGCAGTACTTC. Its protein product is CATSDTGTGHEQYF.

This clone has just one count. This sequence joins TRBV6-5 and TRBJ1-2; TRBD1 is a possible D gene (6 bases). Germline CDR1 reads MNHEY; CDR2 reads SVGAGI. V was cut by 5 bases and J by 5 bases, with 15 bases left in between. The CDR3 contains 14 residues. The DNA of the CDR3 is TGTGCCAGCAGTCCGTTACAGGGAGGGTATGGCTACACCTTC. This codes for CASSPLQGGYGYTF.

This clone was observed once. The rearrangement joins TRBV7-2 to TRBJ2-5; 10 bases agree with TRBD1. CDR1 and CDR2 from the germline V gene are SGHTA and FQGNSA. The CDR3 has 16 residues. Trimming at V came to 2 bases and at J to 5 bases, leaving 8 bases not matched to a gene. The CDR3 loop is CASSLRLGTGVETQYF. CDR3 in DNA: TGTGCCAGCAGCTTACGCTTGGGGACAGGGGTCGAGACCCAGTACTTC. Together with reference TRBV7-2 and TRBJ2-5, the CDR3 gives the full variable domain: GAGVSQSPSNKVTEKGKDVELRCDPISGHTALYWYRQSLGQGLEFLIYFQGNSAPDKSGLPSDRFSAERTGGSVSTLTIQRTQQEDSAVYLCASSLRLGTGVETQYFGPGTRLLVL.